These T cell receptor beta chains were read from a single sample in a study of graft-versus-host responses after intestinal transplantation. What these receptors recognize is not known. Assay used: immunoSEQ multiplex PCR; TCRdb lists only in-frame clones, some missing. The table records 90,000 to 120,000 clones, roughly 87% of them present only once. Sequencing was performed on unstimulated CD4+ T cells sorted from spleen or lymph node cells, taken before transplant. The receptor set was obtained from a human donor who was the organ donor for an intestinal transplant. CDR3s include the opening cysteine and the closing phenylalanine or tryptophan. D genes are given only for firm matches. Clone size, where shown, is once, few, many, or a class for clones that have expanded.

clone size: .
J gene: TRBJ1-2
D gene: .
V gene: TRBV5-1
CDR3 DNA: TGCGCCAGCAGCTTGGGACACTATGGCTACACCTTC
CDR3 protein: CASSLGHYGYTF

clone size: .
J gene: TRBJ2-3
D gene: .
V gene: TRBV11-2
CDR3 DNA: TGTGCCAGCAGCCCCCCACAGTTGAGGAGTCGAGCAGATACGCAGTATTTT
CDR3 protein: CASSPPQLRSRADTQYF

clone size: .
J gene: TRBJ2-7
D gene: TRBD2
V gene: TRBV10-3
CDR3 DNA: TGTGCCATCAGTGCGGGGGGGCCGGGCGAGCAGTACTTC
CDR3 protein: CAISAGGPGEQYF

clone size: few
J gene: TRBJ2-7
D gene: .
V gene: TRBV6-5
CDR3 DNA: TGTGCCAGCAGTTACTCGATCGTTAGCGACGAGCAGTACTTC
CDR3 protein: CASSYSIVSDEQYF

clone size: .
J gene: TRBJ1-6
D gene: .
V gene: TRBV4-1
CDR3 DNA: TGCGCCAGCAGCCTAAAATGGGGGGGCTATAATTCACCCCTCCACTTT
CDR3 protein: CASSLKWGGYNSPLHF

clone size: .
J gene: TRBJ2-1
D gene: TRBD2
V gene: TRBV5-6
CDR3 DNA: TGTGCCAGCAGTTTTCCGGGACTAGCGGAATACAATGAGCAGTTCTTC
CDR3 protein: CASSFPGLAEYNEQFF

clone size: .
J gene: TRBJ2-2
D gene: .
V gene: TRBV5-1
CDR3 DNA: TGCGCCAGCAGGCCCGGGGCGGGCACCGGGGAGCTGTTTTTT
CDR3 protein: CASRPGAGTGELFF

clone size: few
J gene: TRBJ1-1
D gene: .
V gene: TRBV23-1
CDR3 DNA: TGCGCCAGCAGTCAAATCAACACGGAAGTTACTGAAGCTTTCTTT
CDR3 protein: CASSQINTEVTEAFF

clone size: .
J gene: TRBJ2-5
D gene: .
V gene: TRBV6-1
CDR3 DNA: TGTGCCAGCAGAACAGCGGGCGGGAAGACCCAGTACTTC
CDR3 protein: CASRTAGGKTQYF

clone size: .
J gene: TRBJ2-3
D gene: .
V gene: TRBV6-5
CDR3 DNA: TGTGCCAGCAGTTACTTTACGGGGGCAGATACGCAGTATTTT
CDR3 protein: CASSYFTGADTQYF

clone size: .
J gene: TRBJ2-5
D gene: .
V gene: TRBV9
CDR3 DNA: TGTGCCAGCAGCGTATTACCCGGAGAAGAGACCCAGTACTTC
CDR3 protein: CASSVLPGEETQYF

clone size: .
J gene: TRBJ2-7
D gene: .
V gene: TRBV6-5
CDR3 DNA: TGTGCCAGCAGTCAGAGGGGGGTAGGCTCCTACGAGCAGTACTTC
CDR3 protein: CASSQRGVGSYEQYF

clone size: .
J gene: TRBJ2-2
D gene: TRBD2
V gene: TRBV7-3
CDR3 DNA: TGTGCCAGCAGCACCGGGACTAGCGGAACCGGGGAGCTGTTTTTT
CDR3 protein: CASSTGTSGTGELFF

clone size: few
J gene: TRBJ1-2
D gene: .
V gene: TRBV29-1
CDR3 DNA: TGCAGCGCCTCCTTGGGGGCTGGCTACACCTTC
CDR3 protein: CSASLGAGYTF

clone size: .
J gene: TRBJ2-7
D gene: TRBD2
V gene: TRBV5-1
CDR3 DNA: TGCGCCAGCAGCTTGAATAGCGGGCCCTCCTACGAGCAGTACTTC
CDR3 protein: CASSLNSGPSYEQYF

clone size: .
J gene: TRBJ2-2
D gene: .
V gene: TRBV6-5
CDR3 DNA: TGTGCCAGCAGTTTGTACACCCGGAACACCGGGGAGCTGTTTTTT
CDR3 protein: CASSLYTRNTGELFF

clone size: .
J gene: TRBJ1-2
D gene: TRBD1
V gene: TRBV11-3
CDR3 DNA: TGTGCCAGCAGCTTAGAGTTCCCCCTGACAGGGAGCTATGGCTACGCCTTC
CDR3 protein: CASSLEFPLTGSYGYAF

clone size: .
J gene: TRBJ2-7
D gene: TRBD1
V gene: TRBV19
CDR3 DNA: TGTGCCAGTAGTACCCAGGGGGCCTACGAGCAGTACTTC
CDR3 protein: CASSTQGAYEQYF

clone size: .
J gene: TRBJ2-7
D gene: TRBD2
V gene: TRBV7-3
CDR3 DNA: TGTGCCAGCAGCCGTCCCGGGACTAGCGGTGTGGCCTACGAGCAGTACTTC
CDR3 protein: CASSRPGTSGVAYEQYF

clone size: few
J gene: TRBJ1-6
D gene: .
V gene: TRBV6-1
CDR3 DNA: TGTGCCAGCAGTGAAAGGAGGGCTTCACCCCTCCACTTT
CDR3 protein: CASSERRASPLHF

clone size: .
J gene: TRBJ2-5
D gene: .
V gene: TRBV5-1
CDR3 DNA: TGCGCCAGCAGCTTCATGACCGTAACGGAGACCCAGTACTTC
CDR3 protein: CASSFMTVTETQYF

clone size: .
J gene: TRBJ2-7
D gene: TRBD1
V gene: TRBV2
CDR3 DNA: TGTGCCAGCAGTAAACAGGGGCTGTCCTACGAGCAGTACTTC
CDR3 protein: CASSKQGLSYEQYF

clone size: .
J gene: TRBJ2-1
D gene: .
V gene: TRBV27
CDR3 DNA: TGTGCCAGCAGTTTTGAGGGATGGCCTTACAATGAGCAGTTCTTC
CDR3 protein: CASSFEGWPYNEQFF

clone size: .
J gene: TRBJ1-2
D gene: .
V gene: TRBV7-2
CDR3 DNA: TGTGCCAGCAGCGCAGGACCCGGGGCCTCCCTTAACTATGGCTACACCTTC
CDR3 protein: CASSAGPGASLNYGYTF

clone size: .
J gene: TRBJ2-3
D gene: .
V gene: TRBV7-6
CDR3 DNA: TGTGCCAGCAGCGTGAACGCAGATACGCAGTATTTT
CDR3 protein: CASSVNADTQYF

clone size: .
J gene: TRBJ1-2
D gene: .
V gene: TRBV30
CDR3 DNA: TGTGCCTGTCCTTACTGCAGGGAGGTTAACTATGGCTACACCTTC
CDR3 protein: CACPYCREVNYGYTF

clone size: .
J gene: TRBJ1-2
D gene: .
V gene: TRBV27
CDR3 DNA: TGTGCCAGCAGTTTAAGTCCGGGGTCCGATGGCTACACCTTC
CDR3 protein: CASSLSPGSDGYTF

clone size: .
J gene: TRBJ1-1
D gene: TRBD1
V gene: TRBV5-1
CDR3 DNA: TGCGCCAGCAGGCGAGGGGGCCCAAACACTGAAGCTTTCTTT
CDR3 protein: CASRRGGPNTEAFF